This paragraph covers one T cell receptor beta chain sequence. This clone's antigen is unknown. The sample holds no much larger clone one base away, and base qualities are not on file. The entry originates in a study of PD-L1 blockade in urothelial cancer listed by TCRdb under 2017. Regarding the research as a whole: Therapy was started at some point between 2013 and 2015 for all patients, and atezolizumab 1,200 mg was administered intravenously every 3 weeks. About nine tenths of the roughly 29 patients were identified as males with urothelial cancer of bladder origin, and a prior smoking history was reported by 18 of 29 patients. Eight or nine patients reached durable clinical benefit, while 15 to 20 patients did not. Somatic, immune and clinical correlates of response to PD-L1 blockade with atezolizumab in urothelial cancer were the focus of an exploratory multi-omic analysis. Patients had an ECOG performance status of 0 or 1 and had received between 0 and 3 prior chemotherapy regimens. Blood samples were analyzed 3 weeks after the start of treatment (second dose) and 6 weeks after the start of treatment. Some 30 patients had pretreatment blood TCR-seq, some 25 had at least one posttreatment blood collection, and some 25 had tumor TCR-seq. In the same patients who had TCR sequencing, pretreatment tumors also underwent whole exome sequencing and RNA sequencing. Pretreatment tumor samples, along with matched peripheral blood serially collected before and after atezolizumab treatment, were subjected to TCR sequencing. Durable clinical benefit was defined as a progression-free survival longer than 6 months, and TCR features were additionally tested against progression-free survival and overall survival. Blood samples gave a median of approximately 150,000 T cells and 77,000 or so unique TCRs, with a median clonality of 0.080. General conclusions and limits of the study: At 3 weeks after the start of treatment, tumor-associated TCR clones in peripheral blood had expanded more in patients with durable benefit (n ≈ 20, p = 0.022). Improved progression-free and overall survival was associated with having pretreatment peripheral blood TCR clonality below the median. Small sample size (n of about 30) and many exploratory analyses mean the results are intended to be hypothesis-generating.

The CDR3 numbers 18 residues from cysteine through phenylalanine. Solely the CDR3 DNA is kept, with 54 bases framed from the first base. The germline V end is reduced by 4 bases and the J end by 3 bases; junction bases left unmatched: 10. CDR1 SGHRS and CDR2 YFSETQ were looked up in the germline V gene. The cohort included under 35 patients with locally advanced or metastatic urothelial carcinoma who were treated at Memorial Sloan Kettering on a trial protocol. Peripheral blood mononuclear cells were collected from each patient pretreatment and during treatment, giving between 1 and 8 total time points per patient. The Qiagen DNeasy Blood extraction kit was used to purify genomic DNA from total PBMCs and tumor samples. Collected pretreatment and during treatment, PBMCs were isolated and stored as previously described. Synthetic TCR analog templates were spiked into each PCR so that absolute template abundance could be estimated from read counts. Using the immunoSEQ assay, TCRbeta CDR3 regions were amplified from genomic DNA with bias-controlled V and J gene primers. Sequencing of rearranged TCRbeta segments was performed at approximately 20X coverage. In the source study's methods: Sequencing errors were corrected by clustering, and CDR3s were annotated against IMGT so that V, D and J genes could be assigned. Downstream analyses used only productive TCRbeta rearrangements, leaving out any out-of-frame or stop-codon sequences. Clonality was calculated as one minus the Shannon entropy normalized by the log of the number of unique productive sequences. Clones differing between time points or between blood and tumor were identified using Fisher's exact test with Benjamini-Hochberg correction, with an adjusted p below 0.01 applied as the threshold. Drawn from immuneACCESS, this table holds only the in-frame rearrangements with V and J called that TCRdb kept. Clones are partly lost; checked studies trace under half to an unresolved V gene and leave the rest unexplained. That table is the source of V, J and clone size, and D and trimming were worked out from the DNA. The sample contains about 56,000 clones, roughly 86% of them found a single time. Approximately 2.9% of the sample goes to the ten largest clones.

Sequenced material: PBMCs, taken around atezolizumab (anti-PD-L1) treatment. This receptor was obtained from a man aged 50 to 59 with urothelial cancer. The chain couples TRBV5-1 to TRBJ2-3; the junction holds 14 bases that match TRBD2. The CDR3 region has the sequence CASSTTGTSGSLTDTQYF. At the DNA level, the sequence is TGCGCCAGCAGCACAACCGGGACTAGCGGGAGTCTGACAGATACGCAGTATTTT.